The clone carrying this TCR beta chain has at least ten counts. The antigen remains unidentified. One junction end does not reproduce the germline sequence, and a read error may be involved. The sample belongs to a study of lung T cells in sarcoidosis with Löfgren's syndrome. Study context: Repertoire analyses centered on Löfgren's syndrome patients. Study findings and constraints: TRBV2 was the preferred pairing partner of TRAV12-1, with similar CDR3s. Shared TRAV12-1 and TRBV2 CDR3 motifs across Löfgren's syndrome patients reportedly suggested public CD4+ TCRs. The most expanded V genes in Löfgren's patients were reportedly TRAV12-1 and TRBV2.

CDR1 is MDHEN and CDR2 is SYDVKM in the germline V gene. The CDR3 extends over 13 amino acids. TCRdb re-called the reads through MiXCR, storing one row per CDR3 protein. The table shows tens of thousands of distinct CDR3 sequences, with 21% occurring only once. The V gene is TRBV28, the J gene TRBJ2-7; D may be TRBD2 (6 bases). The clonotype was recovered from a human donor with sarcoidosis (Löfgren's syndrome or another form), or a control subject (not recorded which). The sequencing sample was made of CD4+ T cells from PBMCs. The CDR3 sequence is CASSPGGGVLAPF. CDR3 sequence (DNA): TGTGCCAGCAGTCCCGGCGGCGGGGTCCTAGCCCCCTTC.